This TCR beta chain stems from a study of beta chain features in type 1 diabetes. The CDR3 loop spans 14 amino acids. Trimming shortened V by 5 bases and J by 2 bases, and 11 bases separated the two germline ends. CDR1 and CDR2 (germline): SGHVS, FQNEAQ. This clone was detected a few times. What was sequenced were expressed TCRB transcripts, since all of the isolated RNA had been reverse transcribed. Data came from immunoSEQ multiplex PCR; TCRdb stores just in-frame clones and leaves some out. Altogether hundreds of thousands of clones are present, 15% to 17% being singletons, with the ten largest covering around 0.1%.

The sample taken for sequencing was naive CD4+ T cells from blood. This chain uses TRBV7-8 with TRBJ2-3; TRBD2 is a possible D gene (5 bases). This clonotype was sampled from a young man in good health. CDR3 DNA: TGTGCCAGCAGCCCCGGACTGATCACAGATACGCAGTATTTT. Translation gives CASSPGLITDTQYF.